This T cell receptor (beta chain) was retrieved from a study of cytomegalovirus exposure and HLA in healthy donors. Study results and caveats: Cytomegalovirus-associated status was assigned to around 160 TCR beta chains. Three chains linked to CMV were shown in vitro to be specific for CMV antigens.

Concerning this clone: Its antigen is undetermined.

TCRdb's copy holds only in-frame clones and misses some; the assay was immunoSEQ multiplex PCR. The table records about 110,000 clones, around 95% of them present only once. CDR3 size: 15 residues. The V gene end was trimmed by 6 bases and the J gene end by 6 bases; junction bases not matched to a gene: 5. Germline CDR1 MNHEY, CDR2 SMNVEV (reference sequence). Source material: PBMCs. The origin of this receptor is a woman under 30 in good health and CMV-seronegative. This sequence joins TRBV27 and TRBJ2-2, with TRBD1 matching 12 bases. CDR3 region: CASSRDRGQSGELFF. CDR3 nucleotide sequence: TGTGCCAGCAGCCGGGACAGGGGGCAATCCGGGGAGCTGTTTTTT.